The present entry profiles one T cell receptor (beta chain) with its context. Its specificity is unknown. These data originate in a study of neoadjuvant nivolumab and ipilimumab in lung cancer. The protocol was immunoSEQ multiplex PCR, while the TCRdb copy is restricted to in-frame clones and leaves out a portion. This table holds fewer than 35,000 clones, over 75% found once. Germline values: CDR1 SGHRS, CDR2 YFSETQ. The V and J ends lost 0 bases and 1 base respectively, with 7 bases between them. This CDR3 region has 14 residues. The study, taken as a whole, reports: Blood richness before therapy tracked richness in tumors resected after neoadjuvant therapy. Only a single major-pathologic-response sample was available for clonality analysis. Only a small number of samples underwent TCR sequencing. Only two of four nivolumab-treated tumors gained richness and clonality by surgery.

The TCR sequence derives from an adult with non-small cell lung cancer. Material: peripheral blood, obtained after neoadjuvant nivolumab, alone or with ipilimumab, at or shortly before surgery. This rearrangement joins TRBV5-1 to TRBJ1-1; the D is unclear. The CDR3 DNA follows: TGCGCCAGCAGCTTGGGCCCTGAGAACACTGAAGCTTTCTTT. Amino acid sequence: CASSLGPENTEAFF. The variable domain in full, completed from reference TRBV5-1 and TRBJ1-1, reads KAGVTQTPRYLIKTRGQQVTLSCSPISGHRSVSWYQQTPGQGLQFLFEYFSETQRNKGNFPGRFSGRQFSNSRSEMNVSTLELGDSALYLCASSLGPENTEAFFGQGTRLTVV.